The subject of this entry is one TCR beta chain. A single count supports this clone. No cognate antigen has been identified for it. The record has no base qualities; no much larger clone is one base away. This entry belongs to a study of OX40 agonist ivuxolimab in advanced cancers. Context from the whole study: Ivuxolimab was an agonistic, fully human IgG2 monoclonal antibody directed against OX40 (CD134), a costimulatory receptor. Of the 50 to 55 patients in dose escalation, about 20 had hepatocellular carcinoma, about 15 had melanoma, 9 had renal cell carcinoma and 9 had head and neck cancer. The purpose of peripheral TCRbeta sequencing was to test whether ivuxolimab changed TCR sequence diversity and led to clonal T-cell expansion. Patients were allowed to have had prior anti-PD-1, anti-PD-L1 or anti-CTLA-4 therapy, and approximately 41% of the dose-escalation patients had previously received checkpoint inhibitors. The paper covers the monotherapy dose-escalation part of the phase I ivuxolimab trial, which included N of about 50 patients. A male proportion of 82.7% and a mean age of 60 years, ranging from 23 to 79, were recorded for the dose-escalation cohort. Partial responses occurred in three dose-escalation patients, of whom one had hepatocellular carcinoma and two had cutaneous melanoma. Intravenous ivuxolimab was administered to patients every 2 weeks at six dose levels: 0.01, 0.1, 0.3, 1.5, 3 and 10 mg/kg. Broad study findings and their caveats: After ivuxolimab, expanded clones were on average more numerous among CD8+ T cells than among CD4+ T cells. At doses of 0.1 to 3.0 mg/kg, clonal expansion of both CD4+ and CD8+ blood T cells was observed from baseline to week 6. In partial responders in the 0.1-3.0 mg/kg groups, normalized peripheral clonal expansion was found to be among the lowest, especially among CD8+ T cells. Antigen specificity was not determined for the clonally expanded peripheral T cells. Low levels of normalized T-cell clonal expansion were also shown by some nonresponding patients.

Reading from cysteine to phenylalanine, the CDR3 counts 15 amino acids. This entry keeps only the CDR3 DNA: 45 bases, framed from base 1. V is pruned by 2 bases and J by 4 bases, leaving 8 bases of the junction without a gene match. The germline V gene supplies CDR1 SGDLS and CDR2 YYNGEE. Genomic DNA was isolated from the sorted cells so that the TCRbeta CDR3 region could be sequenced. The immunoSEQ Assay was used for sequencing of TCRbeta CDR3 regions. TCRdb stores this immuneACCESS table with in-frame sequences only. Part of the clones is absent; in the studies checked, under half of the shortfall reflects unresolved V genes, and no reason is known for the rest. This sample gives about 60,000 clones in total; around 88% of them show up just once. Under 0.7% of the sample rests with the top ten. The trial excluded patients who had a history of autoimmune disease or who were on systemic immunosuppression. Peripheral blood for TCR sequencing was drawn from every dose cohort at baseline, at cycle 4 day 1 and at cycle 7 day 1. The samples were drawn from a first-in-human, open-label, multicenter phase I dose-escalation trial of ivuxolimab. Adults with locally advanced or metastatic melanoma, renal cell carcinoma, hepatocellular carcinoma or head and neck squamous cell carcinoma were enrolled in the trial. Before TCR sequencing, CD4+ T cells and CD8+ T cells from peripheral blood were sorted into separate populations.

The rearrangement joined TRBV9 to TRBJ2-7; 8 junctional bases match TRBD2. The sequence came from an adult with an advanced solid tumor such as melanoma, head and neck, liver or kidney cancer. The sample was CD4+ or CD8+ T cells sorted from blood, taken in a trial of the OX40 agonist ivuxolimab. The CDR3 region: CASSVLSGGDYEQYF. The DNA reads as follows: TGTGCCAGCAGCGTCTTAAGCGGGGGTGATTACGAGCAGTACTTC. With all but the CDR3 taken from the reference TRBV9 and TRBJ2-7 genes, the full variable domain is: DSGVTQTPKHLITATGQRVTLRCSPRSGDLSVYWYQQSLDQGLQFLIQYYNGEERAKGNILERFSAQQFPDLHSELNLSSLELGDSALYFCASSVLSGGDYEQYFGPGTRLTVT.